The 5 T cell receptor beta chains reported below all come from one sample, sequenced in a study of early T cells in non-severe SARS-CoV-2 infection. TCRdb recomputed calls from the 5' RACE reads with MiXCR, one row per CDR3 protein. The data show approximately 77,000 distinct CDR3 sequences, with 5% seen just once and about 7% held by the top ten. Source: whole blood, taken at baseline. The receptor set was obtained from an adult who was a healthcare worker with PCR-confirmed SARS-CoV-2 infection or an uninfected control (not recorded which).

This clonotype has ten or more counts. The chain couples TRBV12-3 or TRBV12-4 to TRBJ2-1; the D is unclear. The V and J ends lost 1 base and 5 bases respectively, with 9 bases between them. The CDR3 runs to 14 residues. Written as DNA, the CDR3 is TGTGCCAGCAGTTTAGTAATCACCCACAATGAGCAGTTCTTC. Translated, it gives CASSLVITHNEQFF.

This clonotype showed up just a few times. One junction end does not reproduce the germline sequence, and a read error may be involved. The chain uses TRBV2 and TRBJ2-3; 11 bases agree with TRBD2. Germline lookup yields CDR1 SNHLY and CDR2 FYNNEI. There are 15 residues in the CDR3. The CDR3 spells CVSSQVAGGTDTQYF. DNA of the CDR3: TGTGTCAGCAGTCAAGTAGCGGGAGGGACAGATACGCAGTATTTT.

This clonotype was observed at least ten times. The rearrangement uses TRBV7-9 and TRBJ1-1; 8 positions match TRBD1. V shed 5 bases, J shed 10 bases, and the junction held 6 bases outside the gene matches. Germline loops: CDR1 SEHNR, CDR2 FQNEAQ (reference sequence). This CDR3 is 12 amino acids long. The CDR3 spells CASSIVRGPAFF. The CDR3 nucleotides are TGTGCCAGCAGCATCGTCAGGGGGCCAGCTTTCTTT.

Many counts were recorded for this clonotype. The V gene is TRBV10-3, the J gene TRBJ2-3, with 7 bases lining up with TRBD1. Germline-derived CDR1 and CDR2 are ENHRY and SYGVKD. The V segment lost 6 bases and the J segment 1 base; nucleotides outside the gene matches: 7. CDR3 length: 15 amino acids. The CDR3 coding sequence is TGTGCCATCAGGTCGGAACAGGGGCGCACAGATACGCAGTATTTT. Its translation is CAIRSEQGRTDTQYF.

The genes are TRBV12-3 or TRBV12-4 and TRBJ2-2; D gene ambiguous. The CDR3 extends over 11 amino acids. The V and J ends lost 9 bases and 6 bases respectively, with 8 bases between them. The CDR3 loop reads CASTRAGELFF. The CDR3 nucleotides are TGTGCCAGTACCCGGGCCGGGGAGCTGTTTTTT.